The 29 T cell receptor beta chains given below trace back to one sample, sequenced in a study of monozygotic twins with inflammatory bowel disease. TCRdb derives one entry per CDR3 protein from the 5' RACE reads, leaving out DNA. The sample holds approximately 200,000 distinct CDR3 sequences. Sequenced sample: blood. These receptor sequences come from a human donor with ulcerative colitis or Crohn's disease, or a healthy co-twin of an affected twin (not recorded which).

The CDR3 reads CSVVQGGGTEAFF. V and J are TRBV29-1 and TRBJ1-1; the D call of TRBD1 rests on TCRdb alone, since no DNA is present to check it. The length of the CDR3 is 13 residues. Germline V gives CDR1 SQVTM, CDR2 ANQGSEA.

This CDR3 is CASSTGGMGSPLHF. The chain couples TRBV11-2 to TRBJ1-6; TCRdb returns TRBD1, unconfirmable since there is no DNA. CDR1 is SGHAT, CDR2 FQNNGV, per germline. CDR3 size: 14 residues. Full variable domain (missing parts from reference TRBV11-2 and TRBJ1-6): EAGVAQSPRYKIIEKRQSVAFWCNPISGHATLYWYQQILGQGPKLLIQFQNNGVVDDSQLPKDRFSAERLKGVDSTLKIQPAKLEDSAVYLCASSTGGMGSPLHFGNGTRLTVT.

The CDR3 sequence: CASSTQRLAGGREQYF. The V call is TRBV12-3 or TRBV12-4, the J call TRBJ2-7; as DNA is missing, the TRBD2 call by TCRdb cannot be tested. This CDR3 region has 16 residues.

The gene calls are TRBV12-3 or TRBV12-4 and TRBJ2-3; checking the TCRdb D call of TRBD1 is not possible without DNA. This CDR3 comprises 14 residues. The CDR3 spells CASSSSGQPDTQYF.

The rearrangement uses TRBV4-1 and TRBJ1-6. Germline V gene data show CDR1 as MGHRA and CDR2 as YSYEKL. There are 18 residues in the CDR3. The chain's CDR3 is CASSQVIRISSYNSPLHF.

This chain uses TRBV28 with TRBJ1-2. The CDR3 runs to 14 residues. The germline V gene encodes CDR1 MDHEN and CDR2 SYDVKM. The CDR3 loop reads CASSMTILPYGYTF.

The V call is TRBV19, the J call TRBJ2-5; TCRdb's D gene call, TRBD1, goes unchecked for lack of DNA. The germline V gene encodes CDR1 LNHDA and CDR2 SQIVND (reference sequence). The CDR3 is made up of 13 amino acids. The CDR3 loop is CASSEQGVKTQYF.

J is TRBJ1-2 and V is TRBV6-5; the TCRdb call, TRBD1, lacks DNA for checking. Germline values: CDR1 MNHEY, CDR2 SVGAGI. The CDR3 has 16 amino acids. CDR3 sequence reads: CASSYSTGLGDYGYTF.

CDR3 loop: CASSTVVNTEAFF. The chain couples TRBV12-3 or TRBV12-4 to TRBJ1-1. The CDR3 is made up of 13 amino acids.

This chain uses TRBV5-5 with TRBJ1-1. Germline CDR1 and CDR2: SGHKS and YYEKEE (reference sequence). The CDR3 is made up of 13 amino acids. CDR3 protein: CASSLETPSEAFF.

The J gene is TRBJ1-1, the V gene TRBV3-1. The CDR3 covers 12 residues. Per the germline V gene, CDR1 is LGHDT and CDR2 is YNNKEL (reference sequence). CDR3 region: CASSEGPKVAFF.

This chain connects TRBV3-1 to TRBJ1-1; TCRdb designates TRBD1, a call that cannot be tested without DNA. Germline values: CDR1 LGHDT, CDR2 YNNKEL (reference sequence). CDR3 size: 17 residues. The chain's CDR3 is CASSQESGTGRNTEAFF.

The CDR3 spells CSVGGESSYNEQFF. The genes are TRBV29-1 and TRBJ2-1. This CDR3 region has 14 residues. Germline lookup yields CDR1 SQVTM and CDR2 ANQGSEA.

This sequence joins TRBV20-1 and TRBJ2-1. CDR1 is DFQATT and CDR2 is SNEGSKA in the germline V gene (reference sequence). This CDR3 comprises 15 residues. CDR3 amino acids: CSARDLLAGYNEQFF.

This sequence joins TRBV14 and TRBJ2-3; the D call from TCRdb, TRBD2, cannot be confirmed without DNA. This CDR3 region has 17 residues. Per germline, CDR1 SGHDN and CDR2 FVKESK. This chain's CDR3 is CASSQDGLAQVTDTQYF.

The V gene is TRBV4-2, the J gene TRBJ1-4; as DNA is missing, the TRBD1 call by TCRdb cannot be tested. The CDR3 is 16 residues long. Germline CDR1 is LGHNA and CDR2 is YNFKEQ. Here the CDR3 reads CASSQEGRGGIEKLFF.

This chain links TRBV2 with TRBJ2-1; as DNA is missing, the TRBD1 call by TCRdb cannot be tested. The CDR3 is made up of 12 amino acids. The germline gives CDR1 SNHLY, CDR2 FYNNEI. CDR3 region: CASSPGHLEQFF.

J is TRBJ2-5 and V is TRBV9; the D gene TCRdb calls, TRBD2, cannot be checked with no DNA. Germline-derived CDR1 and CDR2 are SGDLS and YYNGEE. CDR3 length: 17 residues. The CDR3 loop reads CASSVNRLAGGLETQYF. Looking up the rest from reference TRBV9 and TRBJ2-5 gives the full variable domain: DSGVTQTPKHLITATGQRVTLRCSPRSGDLSVYWYQQSLDQGLQFLIQYYNGEERAKGNILERFSAQQFPDLHSELNLSSLELGDSALYFCASSVNRLAGGLETQYFGPGTRLLVL.

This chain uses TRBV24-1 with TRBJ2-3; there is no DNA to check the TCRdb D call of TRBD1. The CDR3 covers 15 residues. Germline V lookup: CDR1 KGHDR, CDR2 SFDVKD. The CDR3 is CATSGSGTGTDTQYF.

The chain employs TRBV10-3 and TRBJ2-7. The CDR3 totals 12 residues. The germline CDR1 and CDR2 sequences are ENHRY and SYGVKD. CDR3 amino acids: CAISVGSYEQYF.

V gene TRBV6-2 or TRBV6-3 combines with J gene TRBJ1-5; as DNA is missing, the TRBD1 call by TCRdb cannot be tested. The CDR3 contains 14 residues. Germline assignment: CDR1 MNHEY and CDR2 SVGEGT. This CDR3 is CASSYTGDDQPQHF.

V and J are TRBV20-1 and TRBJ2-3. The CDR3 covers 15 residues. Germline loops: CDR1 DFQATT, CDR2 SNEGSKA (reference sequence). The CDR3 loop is CSARDPSGFTDTQYF.

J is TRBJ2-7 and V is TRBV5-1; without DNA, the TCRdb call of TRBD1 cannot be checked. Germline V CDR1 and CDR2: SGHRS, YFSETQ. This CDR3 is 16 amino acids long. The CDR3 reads CASSLTGAGGSYEQYF. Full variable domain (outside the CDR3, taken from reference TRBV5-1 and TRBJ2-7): KAGVTQTPRYLIKTRGQQVTLSCSPISGHRSVSWYQQTPGQGLQFLFEYFSETQRNKGNFPGRFSGRQFSNSRSEMNVSTLELGDSALYLCASSLTGAGGSYEQYFGPGTRLTVT.

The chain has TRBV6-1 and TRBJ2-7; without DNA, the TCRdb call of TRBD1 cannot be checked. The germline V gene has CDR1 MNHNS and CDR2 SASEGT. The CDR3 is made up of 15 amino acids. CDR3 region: CASRPGTLRLDEQYF.

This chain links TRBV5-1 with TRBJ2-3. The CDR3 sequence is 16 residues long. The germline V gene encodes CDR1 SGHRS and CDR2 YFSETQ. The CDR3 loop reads CASSSGAASVTDTQYF.

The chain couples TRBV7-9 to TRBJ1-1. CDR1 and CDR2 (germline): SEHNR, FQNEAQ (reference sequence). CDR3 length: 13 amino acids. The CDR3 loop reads CASMRTLSYEAFF.

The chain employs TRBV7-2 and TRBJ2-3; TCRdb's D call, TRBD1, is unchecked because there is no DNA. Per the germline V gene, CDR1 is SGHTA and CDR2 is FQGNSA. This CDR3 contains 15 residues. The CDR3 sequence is CASSARGPATDTQYF.

The CDR3 here is CANSRSEYEKLFF. The chain recombines TRBV9 with TRBJ1-4. This CDR3 contains 13 residues. Germline CDR1 reads SGDLS; CDR2 reads YYNGEE.

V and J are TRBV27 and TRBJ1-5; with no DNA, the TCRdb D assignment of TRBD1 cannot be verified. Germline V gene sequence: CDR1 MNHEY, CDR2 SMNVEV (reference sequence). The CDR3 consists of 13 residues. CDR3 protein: CASSLFPREPQHF.